Shown below are 27 T cell receptor beta chains from a single sample sequenced in a study of blood T cell repertoires in COVID-19. Here immunoSEQ multiplex PCR was the method, and the copy in TCRdb shows in-frame clones only, minus some. The data hold hundreds of thousands of clones, with 85% to 90% observed a single time. Sequencing was done on a sample of PBMCs or T cells enriched from blood (not recorded which). The receptors originated from a middle-aged man who had been exposed to COVID-19.

The J gene is TRBJ1-1, the V gene TRBV20-1; D not resolved. Germline loops: CDR1 DFQATT, CDR2 SNEGSKA (reference sequence). CDR3 size: 14 residues. Trimming removed 3 bases from V and 3 bases from J, with 14 bases in between. The CDR3 spells CSASHHSADTEAFF. For the CDR3, the DNA is TGCAGTGCTAGTCATCACTCCGCGGACACTGAAGCTTTCTTT.

This clone was seen a few times. V is TRBV18 and J is TRBJ1-1; TRBD1 is a possible D gene (6 bases). Trimming pared 0 bases from V and 5 bases from J, leaving 13 bases between. CDR1 and CDR2 from the germline V gene are KGHSH and LQKENI. This CDR3 has 15 amino acids. The CDR3 here is CASSPPQGRNTEAFF. As DNA, the CDR3 is TGTGCCAGCTCACCACCTCAGGGGCGAAATACTGAAGCTTTCTTT.

CDR3 loop: CARSPYLQGRSSYNEQFF. The CDR3 nucleotides are TGTGCCAGAAGCCCCTACCTACAGGGTAGGAGCTCCTACAATGAGCAGTTCTTC. V usage is TRBV5-3 and J usage is TRBJ2-1, with a tentative D call TRBD1 (6 bases). TRBV5-3 is flagged as an ORF with uncertain function. This CDR3 comprises 18 residues. The ends were cut back, 4 bases at V and 0 bases at J, with 20 bases in the middle.

This chain connects TRBV10-1 to TRBJ2-2; tentatively, D is TRBD1 (6 bases). This CDR3 has 13 amino acids. CDR1 is WNHNN, CDR2 SYGVQD, per germline (reference sequence). Deletions cut 6 bases from V and 1 base from J, with 6 bases between. Here the CDR3 reads CASRQGNTGELFF. The CDR3 nucleotides are TGCGCCAGCAGACAGGGGAACACCGGGGAGCTGTTTTTT.

The chain links TRBV6-5 to TRBJ2-3, with 7 bases aligning to TRBD1. This CDR3 contains 13 residues. Losses at the gene ends were 6 bases for V and 3 bases for J; bases not matched to a gene: 3. Looked up from germline, CDR1 is MNHEY and CDR2 is SVGAGI. The CDR3 protein is CASRLQGTDTQYF. The CDR3 DNA reads TGTGCCAGCAGATTACAGGGGACAGATACGCAGTATTTT.

This clone was found a few times. This chain links TRBV28 with TRBJ2-5, with 7 bases aligning to TRBD1. V shed 6 bases, J shed 2 bases, and the junction held 9 bases outside the gene matches. CDR3 length: 15 residues. Per the germline V gene, CDR1 is MDHEN and CDR2 is SYDVKM. CDR3 sequence reads: CASSSHRGWQETQYF. The CDR3 DNA follows: TGTGCCAGCAGCTCACACAGGGGTTGGCAAGAGACCCAGTACTTC.

This sequence joins TRBV4-1 and TRBJ2-3; weak D call: TRBD2 (5 bases). CDR3 size: 17 residues. The germline CDR1 and CDR2 sequences are MGHRA and YSYEKL. The ends were cut back, 0 bases at V and 0 bases at J, with 13 bases in the middle. As DNA, the CDR3 is TGCGCCAGCAGCCAAGACCGGGGTATAGATAGCACAGATACGCAGTATTTT. It specifies CASSQDRGIDSTDTQYF.

This clone was seen just once. This chain connects TRBV25-1 to TRBJ1-4; D might be TRBD1 (5 bases). The CDR3 sequence is 17 residues long. With 5 bases removed from V and 4 bases from J, the gap between germline ends came to 20 bases. Germline CDR1 is MGHDK and CDR2 is SYGVNS. The DNA for the CDR3 is TGTGCCAGCAGTACACCTCCCGGGACGGGGGTTAATGAAAAACTGTTTTTT. This translates into CASSTPPGTGVNEKLFF.

J is TRBJ1-2 and V is TRBV9, with D uncertain. The CDR3 length is 14 residues. V was pared by 0 bases and J by 4 bases, with 10 bases between. The germline CDR1 and CDR2 sequences are SGDLS and YYNGEE. CDR3 loop: CASSVVGESYGYTF. For the CDR3, the DNA is TGTGCCAGCAGCGTAGTCGGAGAGTCCTATGGCTACACCTTC.

V is TRBV12-3 or TRBV12-4 and J is TRBJ1-2; 9 bases are a match to TRBD1. There are 13 residues in the CDR3. V lost 5 bases and J lost 6; bases outside the gene matches: 4. The DNA of the CDR3 is TGTGCCAGCAGTGAGACAGGGGGTAATGGCTACACCTTC. The encoded protein is CASSETGGNGYTF.

The rearrangement links TRBV28 to TRBJ1-2; no clear D. Deletions cut 6 bases from V and 0 bases from J, with 17 bases between. The CDR3 is made up of 16 amino acids. CDR1 and CDR2 (germline): MDHEN, SYDVKM. CDR3 amino acids: CASRLREGTANYGYTF. The CDR3 DNA reads TGTGCCAGCAGGCTGAGGGAGGGCACTGCTAACTATGGCTACACCTTC.

This clone was seen a handful of times. The chain joins TRBV18 to TRBJ1-2; 9 bases are shared with TRBD1. V lost 8 bases and J lost 8; bases outside the gene matches: 3. The CDR3 has 11 residues. Germline assignment: CDR1 KGHSH and CDR2 LQKENI. CDR3 DNA: TGTGCCAGCGACAGGGGGTCAGGCTACACCTTC. It encodes CASDRGSGYTF.

This clone was seen once. This sample includes further DNA sequences coding for the same CDR3. V gene TRBV24-1 combines with J gene TRBJ2-5; 10 bases are shared with TRBD1. Germline V gene data show CDR1 as KGHDR and CDR2 as SFDVKD. V shed 9 bases and J 4 bases; nucleotides not matched to a gene: 1. CDR3 size: 12 residues. DNA for the CDR3: TGTGCCACCCGGGACAGGGGAGAGACCCAGTACTTC. Translating gives CATRDRGETQYF.

The J gene is TRBJ2-1, the V gene TRBV5-5; TRBD2 aligns across 10 bases. The germline V gene encodes CDR1 SGHKS and CDR2 YYEKEE (reference sequence). The CDR3 length is 14 residues. V shed 4 bases, J shed 8 bases, and the junction held 6 bases outside the gene matches. The CDR3 coding sequence is TGTGCCAGCAGCCCCACCGGGACTAGCGATGAGCAGTTCTTC. Translation: CASSPTGTSDEQFF.

CDR3 in amino acids: CASSQTGGTEAFF. The CDR3 DNA is TGTGCCAGTAGTCAAACAGGGGGCACTGAAGCTTTCTTT. V usage is TRBV19 and J usage is TRBJ1-1; 8 positions agree with TRBD1. V lost 5 bases, J lost 4 bases, and 3 bases stayed unmatched. This CDR3 is 13 amino acids long. Germline CDR1 is LNHDA and CDR2 is SQIVND (reference sequence).

The genes are TRBV28 and TRBJ1-5; no firm D call. V lost 1 base, J lost 6 bases, and 4 bases lay in between. The CDR3 is 12 amino acids. Germline CDR1 MDHEN, CDR2 SYDVKM. CDR3 in DNA: TGTGCCAGCAGTTTATTTATTCAGCCCCAGCATTTT. Translated, it gives CASSLFIQPQHF.

The V and J genes are TRBV18 and TRBJ1-6, with TRBD1 as a possible D gene (6 bases). The CDR3 is made up of 15 amino acids. Between the trimmed V and J ends, which lost 3 bases and 8 bases, there was a span of 14 bases. The V gene's germline CDR1 is KGHSH and CDR2 LQKENI. CDR3 loop: CASSPGTISHSPLHF. The CDR3 nucleotides read TGTGCCAGCTCACCCGGGACAATTTCTCATTCACCCCTCCACTTT.

The sample holds a few counts of this clone. The rearrangement links TRBV4-1 to TRBJ2-1, with 13 bases aligning to TRBD2. The CDR3 is 15 amino acids. J gave up 6 bases and V 5 bases, and 4 bases lay outside the gene matches. Germline V CDR1 and CDR2: MGHRA, YSYEKL. DNA for the CDR3: TGCGCCAGCAGCTTAGGACTAGCGGGAGTCAATGAGCAGTTCTTC. This codes for CASSLGLAGVNEQFF.

This chain uses TRBV19 with TRBJ1-2, with D possibly TRBD1 on 6 matching bases. This CDR3 has 12 amino acids. From germline, CDR1 is LNHDA and CDR2 SQIVND (reference sequence). Trimming took off 9 bases at V and 3 bases at J, with 11 bases between the two ends. DNA of the CDR3: TGTGCCAGGGAGGGGGGGCACTATGGCTACACCTTC. Translated: CAREGGHYGYTF.

The chain links TRBV7-2 to TRBJ2-7; D ambiguous. Germline CDR1 is SGHTA and CDR2 is FQGNSA. This CDR3 comprises 13 residues. The V gene lost 6 bases and the J gene lost 4 bases, with 13 bases spanning the gap. The CDR3 is CASSSRTRYEQYF. The CDR3 nucleotides are TGTGCCAGCAGTTCCCGAACGCGATACGAGCAGTACTTC.

The chain uses TRBV20-1 and TRBJ1-1, with D perhaps TRBD1 (5 bases). Germline assignment: CDR1 DFQATT and CDR2 SNEGSKA (reference sequence). Trimming shortened V by 3 bases and J by 3 bases, and 14 bases separated the two germline ends. CDR3 length: 14 residues. DNA for the CDR3: TGCAGTGCTAGTGGAGACAGCCTATACACTGAAGCTTTCTTT. It is translated as CSASGDSLYTEAFF.

The gene calls are TRBV7-9 and TRBJ2-5, with TRBD2 matching over 8 bases. The CDR3 length is 17 residues. Germline V gene data show CDR1 as SEHNR and CDR2 as FQNEAQ (reference sequence). V shed 1 base, J shed 0 bases, and the junction held 7 bases outside the gene matches. For the CDR3, the DNA is TGTGCCAGCAGCTTAGGTGCCACTAGCGGAAACCAAGAGACCCAGTACTTC. This gives the protein CASSLGATSGNQETQYF.

The chain has TRBV11-3 and TRBJ2-1; 7 positions agree with TRBD2. From germline, CDR1 is SGHNT and CDR2 YENEEA. With V trimmed by 4 bases and J by 5 bases, 5 bases remained unmatched. This CDR3 comprises 14 residues. CDR3 amino acids: CASSSSSGNNEQFF. In nucleotides, the CDR3 is TGTGCCAGCAGCTCGTCTAGCGGCAACAATGAGCAGTTCTTC.

V and J are TRBV11-2 and TRBJ1-6; unclear D gene. The germline gives CDR1 SGHAT, CDR2 FQNNGV. The CDR3 runs 12 residues. V was shortened by 5 bases and J by 13 bases, with 12 bases between the two germline ends. The CDR3 spells CASSQRRSPLHF. In nucleotides, the CDR3 is TGTGCCAGCAGCCAAAGAAGGAGCCCCCTCCACTTT.

The chain carries TRBV24-1 and TRBJ2-7; 7 nucleotides match TRBD2. CDR1 is KGHDR, CDR2 SFDVKD, per germline. V lost 7 bases to trimming and J lost 0 bases; unmatched junction nucleotides: 8. This CDR3 region has 15 residues. DNA of the CDR3: TGTGCCACCAGCGTCAGCGGGGCAAGCTCCTACGAGCAGTACTTC. Translating gives CATSVSGASSYEQYF.

This chain links TRBV29-1 with TRBJ1-2; a weak D match, TRBD1 (6 bases). V lost 5 bases and J lost 5, with 24 bases in between. This CDR3 has 16 amino acids. In germline, CDR1 is SQVTM, CDR2 ANQGSEA. CDR3 amino acids: CSVSPRAGATHYGYTF. The CDR3, as DNA: TGCAGCGTTTCTCCCCGGGCGGGGGCGACCCATTATGGCTACACCTTC.

The chain recombines TRBV25-1 with TRBJ1-1, with D possibly being TRBD1 (5 bases). Germline values: CDR1 MGHDK, CDR2 SYGVNS. Trimming took 5 bases from V and 11 from J, leaving 24 bases between them. CDR3 length: 15 residues. The CDR3 DNA reads TGTGCCAGCAGTCCATTAGGAGTCGGGGGTGAATCGGCTTTCTTT. Its translation is CASSPLGVGGESAFF. The whole variable domain, remainder taken from reference TRBV25-1 and TRBJ1-1, is EADIYQTPRYLVIGTGKKITLECSQTMGHDKMYWYQQDPGMELHLIHYSYGVNSTEKGDLSSESTVSRIRTEHFPLTLESARPSHTSQYLCASSPLGVGGESAFFGQGTRLTVV.